The subject of this entry is one T cell receptor (beta chain). This entry is derived from a study of blood T cell repertoires in COVID-19. Study as a whole: Some COVID-19 samples were acute and others convalescent; all came from the United States, Italy and Spain. PBMCs, B-cell-depleted T cells, or T cells were the source of the cDNA or gDNA that made up the material.

The repertoire was sequenced with immunoSEQ multiplex PCR; TCRdb's copy has only in-frame clones and lacks some. The table shows 95,000 to 150,000 clones, with 82% occurring only once. The J segment lost 6 bases and the V segment lost 0 bases, leaving 10 bases of the junction unmatched. Germline V CDR1 and CDR2: LGHNA, YSLEER. The CDR3 loop spans 16 amino acids. The source material was peripheral blood. The sequence derives from a woman aged 65 to 85 with acute or convalescent COVID-19. The chain couples TRBV4-3 to TRBJ1-2, with 7 nucleotides matching TRBD1. The CDR3 region has the DNA TGCGCCAGCAGCCAAGACGATAAAGGGGGCTTAGATGGCTACACCTTC. Its protein product is CASSQDDKGGLDGYTF.